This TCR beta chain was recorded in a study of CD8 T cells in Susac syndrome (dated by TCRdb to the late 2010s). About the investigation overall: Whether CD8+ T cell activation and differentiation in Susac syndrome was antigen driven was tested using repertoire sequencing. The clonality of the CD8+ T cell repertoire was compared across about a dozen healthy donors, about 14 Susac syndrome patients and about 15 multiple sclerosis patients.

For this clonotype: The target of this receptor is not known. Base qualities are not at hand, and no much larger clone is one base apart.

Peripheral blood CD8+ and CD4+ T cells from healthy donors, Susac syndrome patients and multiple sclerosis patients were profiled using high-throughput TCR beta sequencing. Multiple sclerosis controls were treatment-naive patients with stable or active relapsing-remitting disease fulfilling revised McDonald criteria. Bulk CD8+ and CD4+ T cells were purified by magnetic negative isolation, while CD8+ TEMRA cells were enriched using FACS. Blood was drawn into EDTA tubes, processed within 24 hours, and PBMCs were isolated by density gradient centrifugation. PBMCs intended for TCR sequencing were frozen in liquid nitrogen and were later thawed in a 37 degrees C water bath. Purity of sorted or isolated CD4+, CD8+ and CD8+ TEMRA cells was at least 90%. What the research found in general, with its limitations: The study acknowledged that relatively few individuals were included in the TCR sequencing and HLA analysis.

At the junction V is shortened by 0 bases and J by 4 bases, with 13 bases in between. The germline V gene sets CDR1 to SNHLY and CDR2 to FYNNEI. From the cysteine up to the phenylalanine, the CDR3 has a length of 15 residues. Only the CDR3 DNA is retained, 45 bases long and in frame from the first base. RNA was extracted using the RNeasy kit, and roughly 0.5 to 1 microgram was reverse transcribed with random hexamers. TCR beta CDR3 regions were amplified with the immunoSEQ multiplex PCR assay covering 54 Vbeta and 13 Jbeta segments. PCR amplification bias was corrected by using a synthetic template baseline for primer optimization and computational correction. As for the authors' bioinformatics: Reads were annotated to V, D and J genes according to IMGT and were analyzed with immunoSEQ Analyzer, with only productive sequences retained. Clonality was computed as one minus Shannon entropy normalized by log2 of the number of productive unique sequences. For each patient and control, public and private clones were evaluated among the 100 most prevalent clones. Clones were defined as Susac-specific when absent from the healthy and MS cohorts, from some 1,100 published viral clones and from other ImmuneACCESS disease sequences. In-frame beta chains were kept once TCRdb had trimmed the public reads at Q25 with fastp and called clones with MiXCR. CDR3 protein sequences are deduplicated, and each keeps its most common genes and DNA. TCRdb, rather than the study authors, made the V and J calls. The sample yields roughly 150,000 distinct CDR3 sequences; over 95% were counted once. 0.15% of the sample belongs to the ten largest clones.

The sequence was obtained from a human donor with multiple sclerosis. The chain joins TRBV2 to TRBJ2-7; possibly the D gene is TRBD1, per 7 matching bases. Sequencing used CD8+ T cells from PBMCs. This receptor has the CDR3 CASSEALRGVYEQYF. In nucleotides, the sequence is TGTGCCAGCAGTGAAGCGCTCAGGGGGGTTTACGAGCAGTACTTC.